Sequencing of this T cell receptor (beta chain) was carried out in a study of control samples from healthy donors and cancer patients. CDR1 is SGHTA and CDR2 is FQGNSA in the germline V gene. Trimming stripped 2 bases from V and 5 bases from J, with 15 bases between. The CDR3 runs 15 residues. The protocol was immunoSEQ multiplex PCR, while the TCRdb copy is restricted to in-frame clones and leaves out a portion. The sample consists of 150,000 to 200,000 clones, roughly 94% of them appearing once. The sequenced sample was blood. The chain recombines TRBV7-2 with TRBJ1-2; possible D gene TRBD1, 5 bases. This sequence was found in a woman aged 40 to 55 in good health. CDR3 coding DNA: TGTGCCAGCAGCTTATGGGGCGGGTCGAGGTATGGCTACACCTTC. Encoded protein: CASSLWGGSRYGYTF.